Below, 27 T cell receptor beta chains from the same sample are listed, as sequenced in a study of T cell responses to AZD1222 COVID-19 vaccine. Here immunoSEQ multiplex PCR was the method, and the copy in TCRdb shows in-frame clones only, minus some. Of 100,000 to 150,000 clones detected, roughly 88% appear once; the ten largest clones hold roughly 5.4%. The sequencing here drew on peripheral blood, taken on day 0 of AZD1222 vaccination. The receptors stem from an adult in good health.

V and J are TRBV18 and TRBJ1-1; TRBD1 matches at 8 bases. This CDR3 has 17 amino acids. The V and J ends lost 0 bases and 4 bases, in that order; junction bases with no gene match: 10. Germline V gene sequence: CDR1 KGHSH, CDR2 LQKENI. The CDR3 loop is CASSPPTGGEGATEAFF. Written as DNA, the CDR3 is TGTGCCAGCTCACCACCAACAGGGGGTGAGGGCGCCACTGAAGCTTTCTTT.

As DNA, the CDR3 is TGTGCCAGCAGCCGGGGCCCAGATGGCTACACCTTC. This sequence encodes CASSRGPDGYTF. The rearrangement joins TRBV3-1 (or the pseudogene TRBV3-2) to TRBJ1-2; TRBD1 is a possible D gene (5 bases). Per the germline V gene, CDR1 is LGHDT and CDR2 is YNNKEL (reference sequence). The V end lost 4 bases, the J end lost 6 bases, and 9 bases lay between the germline ends. The CDR3 runs to 12 residues.

This chain links TRBV5-1 with TRBJ1-2; 8 bases match TRBD1. Germline CDR1 SGHRS, CDR2 YFSETQ. J was trimmed by 5 bases and V by 0 bases; bases with no gene match: 6. The CDR3 contains 15 residues. DNA for the CDR3: TGCGCCAGCAGCTTGGGAGGGACAGGCAGGTATGGCTACACCTTC. It is translated as CASSLGGTGRYGYTF.

This chain uses TRBV11-3 with TRBJ2-7, with TRBD2 matching 10 bases. CDR1 is SGHNT, CDR2 YENEEA, per germline. CDR3 length equals 16 residues. V was clipped by 1 base and J by 4 bases; unmatched bases: 7. The CDR3 protein is CASSLGGSGGWYEQYF. For the CDR3, the DNA is TGTGCCAGCAGCTTAGGGGGTAGCGGGGGGTGGTACGAGCAGTACTTC.

Concerning this clone: The junction departs from the called germline gene at one end, perhaps through a read error. The V call is TRBV2, the J call TRBJ2-7; possibly TRBD1 for D (5 bases). Germline V lookup: CDR1 SNHLY, CDR2 FYNNEI. This CDR3 is built from 14 residues. The CDR3 DNA reads as TGTGCCAGCAGGGAAGACAGAACCCACTCCGAGCAGTACTTC. Protein product: CASREDRTHSEQYF.

This clone was counted between two and nine times. The chain combines TRBV6-5 with TRBJ1-2, with D tentatively TRBD1 (6 bases). V lost 5 bases, J lost 7 bases, and 11 bases lay in between. Per the germline V gene, CDR1 is MNHEY and CDR2 is SVGAGI. This CDR3 contains 12 residues. This CDR3 reads CASSPSGAGYTF. DNA for the CDR3: TGTGCCAGCAGTCCGTCGGGGGCTGGCTACACCTTC.

This chain links TRBV5-1 with TRBJ2-5; possible D gene TRBD1, 5 bases. Germline V gives CDR1 SGHRS, CDR2 YFSETQ. The length of the CDR3 is 14 residues. V gave up 0 bases and J gave up 1 base, with 7 bases separating them. The CDR3 region has the DNA TGCGCCAGCAGCTTGGGGGGCGGCCAAGAGACCCAGTACTTC. Translating it yields CASSLGGGQETQYF.

V gene TRBV5-6 combines with J gene TRBJ2-2, with no clear D. The V end was cut by 3 bases, the J end by 8 bases, with 8 bases between. CDR3 length: 12 amino acids. From germline, CDR1 is SGHDT and CDR2 YYEEEE. In DNA form, the CDR3 reads TGTGCCAGCAGCTCGACCGTAGGGGAGCTGTTTTTT. Its translation: CASSSTVGELFF.

The chain uses TRBV15 and TRBJ1-2, with 7 bases that match TRBD1. The germline V gene has CDR1 LNHNV and CDR2 YYDKDF (reference sequence). CDR3 length: 14 amino acids. Trimming removed 3 bases from V and 5 bases from J; junction bases left unmatched: 6. The CDR3 protein is CATSSLWDSYGYTF. CDR3 nucleotides: TGTGCCACCAGCAGCCTTTGGGACAGTTATGGCTACACCTTC.

The V gene is TRBV5-1, the J gene TRBJ1-1, with D possibly TRBD1 on 6 matching bases. V was trimmed by 5 bases and J by 1 base, leaving 9 bases between them. This CDR3 comprises 13 residues. The germline V gene encodes CDR1 SGHRS and CDR2 YFSETQ. CDR3 coding DNA: TGCGCCAGCAGTCGCAGGGGGAACACTGAAGCTTTCTTT. It codes for CASSRRGNTEAFF. Based on the CDR3 plus reference TRBV5-1 and TRBJ1-1, the full variable domain is KAGVTQTPRYLIKTRGQQVTLSCSPISGHRSVSWYQQTPGQGLQFLFEYFSETQRNKGNFPGRFSGRQFSNSRSEMNVSTLELGDSALYLCASSRRGNTEAFFGQGTRLTVV.

The gene calls are TRBV5-4 and TRBJ1-1; maybe TRBD1 (5 bases). Per germline, CDR1 SGHNT and CDR2 YYREEE (reference sequence). This CDR3 spans 15 amino acids. V was pared by 0 bases and J by 6 bases, with 15 bases between. CDR3 protein: CASSLGDFREAEAFF. In DNA form, the CDR3 reads TGTGCCAGCAGCTTGGGGGATTTCAGGGAGGCTGAAGCTTTCTTT.

The table lists this clone with a few counts. V usage is TRBV30 and J usage is TRBJ2-2; TRBD2 might be the D (5 bases). V lost 7 bases and J 6 bases, leaving 21 bases between the germline ends. This CDR3 comprises 15 residues. CDR1 is GTSNPN, CDR2 SVGIG, per germline (reference sequence). The CDR3 DNA is TGTGCCTTCAAAGGGAAGGGCCTAGCTGCCGGGGAGCTGTTTTTT. This sequence encodes CAFKGKGLAAGELFF.

This clone came up once. The CDR3 region is CASSKTGHLTDTQYF. DNA for the CDR3: TGTGCCAGCAGCAAAACGGGACACCTCACAGATACGCAGTATTTT. This rearrangement joins TRBV11-2 to TRBJ2-3, with D perhaps TRBD1 (6 bases). V was cut by 5 bases and J by 2 bases, with 14 bases left in between. The CDR3 runs to 15 residues. CDR1 is SGHAT and CDR2 is FQNNGV in the germline V gene.

The chain is built from TRBV7-9 and TRBJ2-2, with D possibly matching TRBD2 (5 bases). From germline, CDR1 is SEHNR and CDR2 FQNEAQ (reference sequence). CDR3 length: 14 amino acids. This CDR3 is CAPVAPGSGGELFF. CDR3 in DNA: TGTGCTCCTGTGGCCCCGGGATCTGGCGGGGAGCTGTTTTTT. Full variable domain (rest looked up from reference TRBV7-9 and TRBJ2-2): DTGVSQNPRHKITKRGQNVTFRCDPISEHNRLYWYRQTLGQGPEFLTYFQNEAQLEKSRLLSDRFSAERPKGSFSTLEIQRTEQGDSAMYLCAPVAPGSGGELFFGEGSRLTVL.

Turning to this clone: The same CDR3 can be traced to other DNA sequences in this sample. V usage is TRBV10-2 and J usage is TRBJ1-1, with unresolved D. The CDR3 sequence is 13 residues long. In germline, CDR1 is WSHSY, CDR2 SAAADI. The V and J ends lost 2 bases and 2 bases respectively, with 6 bases between them. CDR3 region: CASSEGVNTEAFF. The CDR3 region has the DNA TGCGCCAGCAGTGAGGGGGTAAACACTGAAGCTTTCTTT.

The chain employs TRBV10-3 and TRBJ1-2; no clear D gene. There are 13 residues in the CDR3. Germline V gives CDR1 ENHRY, CDR2 SYGVKD. The germline V and J ends were trimmed by 2 bases and 4 bases, with 8 bases remaining between them. The CDR3 here is CAISENRSYGYTF. CDR3 nucleotides: TGTGCCATCAGTGAGAATCGGAGCTATGGCTACACCTTC.

The chain carries TRBV4-2 and TRBJ1-6; D gene ambiguous. The V and J ends lost 0 bases and 7 bases respectively, with 4 bases between them. There are 13 residues in the CDR3. Germline-derived CDR1 and CDR2 are LGHNA and YNFKEQ. Here the CDR3 DNA reads TGTGCCAGCAGCCAAGATCCCAATTCACCCCTCCACTTT. This codes for CASSQDPNSPLHF.

This clone is a singleton in its sample. The chain has TRBV30 and TRBJ2-1; D remains unclear. The length of the CDR3 is 12 residues. V was cut by 0 bases and J by 7 bases, with 7 bases left in between. The germline CDR1 and CDR2 sequences are GTSNPN and SVGIG (reference sequence). The CDR3 loop is CAWSVPGNEQFF. Written as DNA, the CDR3 is TGTGCCTGGAGTGTTCCGGGTAATGAGCAGTTCTTC.

The chain carries TRBV11-3 and TRBJ1-2, with D unresolved. This CDR3 is built from 16 residues. The germline gives CDR1 SGHNT, CDR2 YENEEA. V was clipped by 0 bases and J by 0 bases, with 11 bases between them. This chain's CDR3 is CASSLDRELANYGYTF. Here the CDR3 DNA reads TGTGCCAGCAGCTTAGATCGGGAGTTAGCTAACTATGGCTACACCTTC.

The rearrangement uses TRBV18 and TRBJ2-3; tentatively, D is TRBD1 (5 bases). Trimming left V 2 bases short and J 1 base short, with 10 bases between. This CDR3 spans 15 amino acids. The germline V gene encodes CDR1 KGHSH and CDR2 LQKENI. CDR3 loop: CASSPKGLGTDTQYF. The CDR3, as DNA: TGTGCCAGCTCACCAAAGGGGCTTGGCACAGATACGCAGTATTTT.

The V call is TRBV5-1, the J call TRBJ1-1, with D unresolved. This CDR3 is built from 15 residues. Germline values: CDR1 SGHRS, CDR2 YFSETQ. Trimming took off 2 bases at V and 5 bases at J, with 16 bases between the two ends. The CDR3: CASSFRQTPETEAFF. In nucleotides, the CDR3 is TGCGCCAGCAGCTTCAGACAAACCCCCGAAACTGAAGCTTTCTTT.

The chain recombines TRBV6-2 or TRBV6-3 with TRBJ1-5; tentative D call: TRBD1 (5 bases). The CDR3 has 15 residues. Per the germline V gene, CDR1 is MNHEY and CDR2 is SVGEGT. The germline V and J ends were trimmed by 0 bases and 9 bases, with 15 bases remaining between them. Written as DNA, the CDR3 is TGTGCCAGCAGTTACTCGAACGGGGCGGCGTCGCCCCAGCATTTT. It encodes CASSYSNGAASPQHF.

The chain recombines TRBV18 with TRBJ1-5, with D unclear. The V gene lost 3 bases and the J gene lost 2 bases, with 11 bases spanning the gap. The CDR3 totals 15 residues. CDR1 is KGHSH, CDR2 LQKENI, per germline. Written as DNA, the CDR3 is TGTGCCAGCTCACCGCCTGGGGAGCGCAATCAGCCCCAGCATTTT. The encoded protein is CASSPPGERNQPQHF. The variable domain in full, completed from reference TRBV18 and TRBJ1-5, reads NAGVMQNPRHLVRRRGQEARLRCSPMKGHSHVYWYRQLPEEGLKFMVYLQKENIIDESGMPKERFSAEFPKEGPSILRIQQVVRGDSAAYFCASSPPGERNQPQHFGDGTRLSIL.

V is TRBV6-1 and J is TRBJ1-5; TRBD1 is a possible D gene (6 bases). Between the trimmed V and J ends, which lost 0 bases and 7 bases, there was a span of 10 bases. The CDR3 has 14 residues. The germline V gene has CDR1 MNHNS and CDR2 SASEGT. CDR3 sequence reads: CASSEAQGQQPQHF. CDR3 coding DNA: TGTGCCAGCAGTGAAGCCCAGGGGCAGCAGCCCCAGCATTTT.

The J gene is TRBJ1-5, the V gene TRBV3-1 (or the pseudogene TRBV3-2), with 8 bases aligning to TRBD1. V lost 0 bases to trimming and J lost 7 bases; unmatched junction nucleotides: 2. Germline CDR1 reads LGHDT; CDR2 reads YNNKEL (reference sequence). The CDR3 covers 14 residues. The CDR3 here is CASSQEGTGQPQHF. In DNA, the CDR3 is TGTGCCAGCAGCCAAGAAGGGACAGGACAGCCCCAGCATTTT.

This chain connects TRBV2 to TRBJ2-1, with 9 bases matching TRBD2. Germline V lookup: CDR1 SNHLY, CDR2 FYNNEI. The junction had 11 bases not matched to a gene; V was cut back by 5 bases and J by 9 bases. The CDR3 extends over 15 amino acids. This CDR3 is CASSFIAGVTGEQFF. The CDR3 DNA sequence: TGTGCCAGCAGTTTCATAGCGGGAGTCACAGGTGAGCAGTTCTTC.

The chain is built from TRBV28 and TRBJ1-1; D is unclear. There are 16 residues in the CDR3. The germline V and J ends were trimmed by 5 bases and 0 bases, with 16 bases remaining between them. The germline V gene encodes CDR1 MDHEN and CDR2 SYDVKM. CDR3 DNA: TGTGCCAGCAGTCTACCCCTTCGCGGGGTGAACACTGAAGCTTTCTTT. It yields the protein CASSLPLRGVNTEAFF.